This TCR beta chain stems from a study of T-cell reconstitution after alpha-beta-depleted transplantation in children. The authors prepared the TCRbeta library with unique molecular identifiers. Each CDR3 protein gets one entry after TCRdb re-called the PCR reads with MiXCR. Seen here are fewer than 400,000 distinct CDR3 sequences, around 25% observed once, and the top ten hold approximately 10%. Sequenced material: PBMCs, mostly from graft donor cells, taken 180 days after TCRalphabeta/CD19-depleted stem cell transplant. The origin of this receptor is a male patient younger than 18 who had a stem cell transplant for acute lymphoblastic leukemia, so the T cells may come from the graft donor.

This CDR3 reads CASSLGQLNEKLFF. Written as DNA, the CDR3 is TGCGCCAGCAGCTTGGGGCAGCTTAATGAAAAACTGTTTTTT. V is TRBV5-1 and J is TRBJ1-4; no clear D gene. The CDR3 consists of 14 residues. The germline V gene encodes CDR1 SGHRS and CDR2 YFSETQ. V was cut by 0 bases and J by 4 bases, with 7 bases left in between. The variable domain in full, with the rest retrieved from reference TRBV5-1 and TRBJ1-4, is KAGVTQTPRYLIKTRGQQVTLSCSPISGHRSVSWYQQTPGQGLQFLFEYFSETQRNKGNFPGRFSGRQFSNSRSEMNVSTLELGDSALYLCASSLGQLNEKLFFGSGTQLSVL.